The 27 T cell receptor beta chains in this list originate from one sample, sequenced in a study of blood T cell repertoires in COVID-19. The protocol was immunoSEQ multiplex PCR, while the TCRdb copy is restricted to in-frame clones and leaves out a portion. The sample has about 150,000 clones; over 75% are singletons. The sample consisted of PBMCs or T cells enriched from blood (not recorded which). The source is a woman in her 50s who had recovered from COVID-19.

This clone showed up just once. The genes are TRBV11-3 and TRBJ1-3; tentatively, D is TRBD1 (6 bases). The V and J ends lost 0 bases and 4 bases respectively, with 10 bases between them. From germline, CDR1 is SGHNT and CDR2 YENEEA. The CDR3 is made up of 15 amino acids. CDR3 sequence reads: CASSLEGARGNTIYF. The CDR3 DNA is TGTGCCAGCAGCTTAGAGGGGGCGCGCGGAAACACCATATATTTT.

The chain recombines TRBV28 with TRBJ2-3; 7 positions match TRBD2. The CDR3 contains 14 residues. The trim removed 4 bases at V and 6 bases at J, leaving 7 bases unmatched. Looked up from germline, CDR1 is MDHEN and CDR2 is SYDVKM. The CDR3, as DNA: TGTGCCAGCAGTTCCCGTAGCGGGTTGGATACGCAGTATTTT. The encoded protein is CASSSRSGLDTQYF.

The rearrangement uses TRBV5-1 and TRBJ2-1; 9 nucleotides line up with TRBD2. After removal of 3 bases from V and 6 bases from J, the junction contained 7 bases not matched to a gene. CDR1 is SGHRS, CDR2 YFSETQ, per germline. The CDR3 totals 15 residues. In DNA, the CDR3 is TGCGCCAGCAGCTCGGATCCAGCGGGAGGCAATGAGCAGTTCTTC. Its protein product is CASSSDPAGGNEQFF.

The rearrangement links TRBV5-4 to TRBJ2-2, with TRBD2 matching 8 bases. The CDR3 sequence is 16 residues long. The ends lost 3 bases at V and 6 bases at J; junction bases unmatched: 10. Germline CDR1 and CDR2: SGHNT and YYREEE (reference sequence). The CDR3 loop is CASSYKREIRAGELFF. CDR3 nucleotides: TGTGCCAGCAGCTACAAGCGGGAGATTCGGGCCGGGGAGCTGTTTTTT.

The chain has TRBV28 and TRBJ2-1, with 7 nucleotides matching TRBD2. The germline V gene encodes CDR1 MDHEN and CDR2 SYDVKM. V was pared by 9 bases and J by 5 bases, with 10 bases of the junction left unmatched. This CDR3 has 14 residues. As DNA, the CDR3 is TGTGCCAGTTACGCTAGCGGAGGAGACAATGAGCAGTTCTTC. Encoded protein: CASYASGGDNEQFF.

The V call is TRBV28, the J call TRBJ1-1; TRBD1 matches at 8 bases. CDR1 is MDHEN and CDR2 is SYDVKM in the germline V gene. This CDR3 has 15 amino acids. The V and J ends lost 8 bases and 2 bases, in that order; junction bases with no gene match: 10. CDR3 coding DNA: TGTGCCAGCCTCGGACAGGGTACCTTTAACACTGAAGCTTTCTTT. Protein sequence: CASLGQGTFNTEAFF.

A single count supports this clone. The chain uses TRBV2 and TRBJ2-7; 14 bases map to TRBD2. Looked up from germline, CDR1 is SNHLY and CDR2 is FYNNEI. This CDR3 comprises 15 residues. Trimming at V came to 8 bases and at J to 6 bases, leaving 9 bases not matched to a gene. CDR3 in DNA: TGTGCCAGCGGCCGACTAGCGGGAGGGCCGGGCGAGCAGTACTTC. Encoded protein: CASGRLAGGPGEQYF.

The chain is built from TRBV28 and TRBJ2-7; unclear D gene. This CDR3 has 13 residues. Germline CDR1 MDHEN, CDR2 SYDVKM. Trimming shortened V by 2 bases and J by 1 base, and 6 bases separated the two germline ends. CDR3 coding DNA: TGTGCCAGCAGTTTAGGCCAATCCTACGAGCAGTACTTC. Residues: CASSLGQSYEQYF.

The chain recombines TRBV13 with TRBJ1-3; D may be TRBD1 (6 bases). Germline V gene data show CDR1 as PRHDT and CDR2 as FYEKMQ (reference sequence). The CDR3 extends over 14 amino acids. V dropped 5 bases and J dropped 4 bases, with 12 bases sitting between them. The DNA for the CDR3 is TGTGCCAGCAGCCTTAGGACAGCGGGAAACACCATATATTTT. This codes for CASSLRTAGNTIYF.

The chain employs TRBV7-9 and TRBJ2-4, with 8 bases that match TRBD1. J was trimmed by 7 bases and V by 8 bases; bases with no gene match: 10. CDR1 is SEHNR, CDR2 FQNEAQ, per germline (reference sequence). The CDR3 sequence is 14 residues long. CDR3 in amino acids: CASRGGQGANIQYF. The DNA for the CDR3 is TGTGCCAGCCGCGGTGGGCAGGGGGCCAACATTCAGTACTTC.

This sequence joins TRBV15 and TRBJ1-3; 7 bases map to TRBD1. The CDR3 extends over 14 amino acids. V trimming: 5 bases; J trimming: 4 bases; junction bases outside the gene matches: 5. In germline, CDR1 is LNHNV, CDR2 YYDKDF (reference sequence). CDR3 protein: CATSRDRAGNTIYF. The CDR3 DNA reads TGTGCCACCAGCCGTGACAGGGCCGGAAACACCATATATTTT.

The chain carries TRBV10-3 and TRBJ2-1; the match to TRBD2 covers 8 bases. Per the germline V gene, CDR1 is ENHRY and CDR2 is SYGVKD. V lost 7 bases and J lost 6; bases outside the gene matches: 5. This CDR3 region has 13 residues. CDR3 DNA: TGTGCCATCAAAGCGGGAGCAGGCAATGAGCAGTTCTTC. Translated, it gives CAIKAGAGNEQFF.

This chain links TRBV20-1 with TRBJ2-3; 11 bases fit TRBD2. The V and J ends lost 3 bases and 4 bases, in that order; junction bases with no gene match: 15. The CDR3 is 18 amino acids. CDR1 is DFQATT, CDR2 SNEGSKA, per germline (reference sequence). CDR3 loop: CSASTLAGGGILADTQYF. In DNA form, the CDR3 reads TGCAGTGCTAGTACTCTAGCGGGAGGAGGCATCCTAGCAGATACGCAGTATTTT.

This clone appeared a single time. The V gene is TRBV9, the J gene TRBJ2-2; no definite D call. Trimming took off 3 bases at V and 5 bases at J, with 20 bases between the two ends. From germline, CDR1 is SGDLS and CDR2 YYNGEE. The CDR3 runs to 17 residues. The CDR3 sequence is CASSAETYSADTGELFF. CDR3 bases: TGTGCCAGCAGCGCAGAGACTTACTCCGCGGATACCGGGGAGCTGTTTTTT.

This chain joins TRBV28 and TRBJ1-1, with 12 bases matching TRBD1. This CDR3 is 16 amino acids long. Germline-derived CDR1 and CDR2 are MDHEN and SYDVKM. The J segment lost 4 bases and the V segment lost 5 bases, leaving 8 bases of the junction unmatched. The CDR3 coding sequence is TGTGCCAGCAGTCAGCCTCCGGGACAGGGGGCCACTGAAGCTTTCTTT. This codes for CASSQPPGQGATEAFF.

The chain employs TRBV2 and TRBJ1-1, with D unclear. The CDR3 contains 13 residues. The V gene lost 7 bases and the J gene lost 5 bases, with 14 bases spanning the gap. Germline CDR1 and CDR2: SNHLY and FYNNEI. The DNA for the CDR3 is TGTGCCAGCACCTCGGGTCCGAGGACTGAAGCTTTCTTT. Translation gives CASTSGPRTEAFF.

V is TRBV28 and J is TRBJ2-7; 8 bases match TRBD1. The CDR3 length is 17 residues. V lost 4 bases and J lost 3; bases outside the gene matches: 14. The V gene's germline CDR1 is MDHEN and CDR2 SYDVKM. In DNA, the CDR3 is TGTGCCAGCAGTTCTCCGCGGACAGGGAGCCCTCTCTACGAGCAGTACTTC. This sequence encodes CASSSPRTGSPLYEQYF.

The chain is built from TRBV25-1 and TRBJ2-7, with a possible D match to TRBD1 (5 bases). V lost 2 bases to trimming and J lost 6 bases, with 14 bases between them. In germline, CDR1 is MGHDK, CDR2 SYGVNS. The CDR3 contains 14 residues. The CDR3 is CASSERGTLSEQYF. The CDR3 coding sequence is TGTGCCAGCAGTGAAAGGGGCACCCTTAGCGAGCAGTACTTC.

V and J are TRBV4-1 and TRBJ2-2; 14 bases agree with TRBD2. The CDR3 extends over 21 amino acids. Germline CDR1 reads MGHRA; CDR2 reads YSYEKL. Germline trimming cut 7 bases from V and 0 bases from J; bases unmatched to any gene: 16. CDR3: CASTRRQLTSGRVANTGELFF. DNA of the CDR3: TGCGCCAGCACCCGACGACAACTGACTAGCGGGAGGGTCGCGAACACCGGGGAGCTGTTTTTT.

This chain joins TRBV7-2 and TRBJ2-1; maybe TRBD2 (6 bases). CDR1 SGHTA and CDR2 FQGNSA come from the germline V gene. Between the trimmed V and J ends, which lost 1 base and 9 bases, there was a span of 19 bases. CDR3 length: 16 amino acids. This chain's CDR3 is CASSLEVGGGFREQFF. CDR3 DNA: TGTGCCAGCAGCTTAGAGGTCGGGGGTGGATTCCGTGAGCAGTTCTTC.

The chain uses TRBV10-3 and TRBJ2-1; the match to TRBD2 covers 9 bases. CDR1 and CDR2 (germline): ENHRY, SYGVKD. The V and J ends lost 6 bases and 4 bases, in that order; junction bases with no gene match: 4. CDR3 size: 14 residues. This CDR3 is CAISAGLAYNEQFF. Written as DNA, the CDR3 is TGTGCCATCAGCGCGGGACTAGCTTACAATGAGCAGTTCTTC.

This clone was picked up one time. V and J are TRBV7-9 and TRBJ2-5; 12 bases align to TRBD2. V shed 5 bases, J shed 4 bases, and the junction held 2 bases outside the gene matches. Germline CDR1 and CDR2: SEHNR and FQNEAQ (reference sequence). The CDR3 loop spans 14 amino acids. CDR3 protein: CASSQTSGRETQYF. As DNA, the CDR3 is TGTGCCAGCAGCCAGACTAGCGGGAGAGAGACCCAGTACTTC.

J is TRBJ2-3 and V is TRBV7-2, with D maybe TRBD2 (6 bases). The CDR3 spans 14 residues. V dropped 5 bases and J dropped 6 bases, with 15 bases sitting between them. Germline CDR1 SGHTA, CDR2 FQGNSA. The CDR3 here is CASSPGRGADTQYF. Written as DNA, the CDR3 is TGTGCCAGCAGCCCTGGTCGCGGGGCCGATACGCAGTATTTT.

The rearrangement joins TRBV28 to TRBJ1-4; D ambiguous. This CDR3 is built from 13 residues. Germline V gene lookup returns CDR1 MDHEN and CDR2 SYDVKM. The V end lost 10 bases, the J end lost 0 bases, and 9 bases lay between the germline ends. As DNA, the CDR3 is TGTGCCACCACAATAACAACTAATGAAAAACTGTTTTTT. It specifies CATTITTNEKLFF.

This rearrangement joins TRBV28 to TRBJ1-6; D not resolved. V was clipped by 1 base and J by 8 bases, with 9 bases between them. This CDR3 is built from 14 residues. The germline V gene has CDR1 MDHEN and CDR2 SYDVKM. CDR3 residues: CASSLYGVDSPLHF. CDR3 in DNA: TGTGCCAGCAGTTTATACGGGGTGGATTCACCCCTCCACTTT.

This sequence joins TRBV2 and TRBJ1-5; 11 bases align to TRBD1. V gave up 6 bases and J gave up 1 base; unmatched junction bases: 5. This CDR3 comprises 16 residues. Germline V lookup: CDR1 SNHLY, CDR2 FYNNEI. The CDR3 is CASRTGTGGSNQPQHF. CDR3 bases: TGTGCCAGCAGGACGGGGACAGGGGGAAGCAATCAGCCCCAGCATTTT.

This clone was recorded only once. The chain uses TRBV7-6 and TRBJ2-5; D uncertain. V lost 1 base and J lost 7, with 16 bases in between. The germline gives CDR1 SGHVS, CDR2 FNYEAQ. This CDR3 comprises 15 residues. CDR3 bases: TGTGCCAGCAGCTTAGTGCCAGAAGACCCAGGGACCCAGTACTTC. Translated, it gives CASSLVPEDPGTQYF.